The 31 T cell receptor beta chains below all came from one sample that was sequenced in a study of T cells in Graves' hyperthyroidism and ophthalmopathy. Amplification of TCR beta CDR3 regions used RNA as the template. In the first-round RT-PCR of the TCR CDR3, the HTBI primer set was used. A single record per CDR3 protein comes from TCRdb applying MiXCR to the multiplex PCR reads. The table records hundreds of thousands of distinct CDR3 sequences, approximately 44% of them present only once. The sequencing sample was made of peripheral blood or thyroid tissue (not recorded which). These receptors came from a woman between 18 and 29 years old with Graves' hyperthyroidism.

In DNA form, the CDR3 reads TGTGCCAACACGGCGGGGGAGACCCAGTACTTC. This gives the protein CANTAGETQYF. This chain joins TRBV2 and TRBJ2-5, with TRBD2 as a possible D gene (6 bases). CDR1 is SNHLY, CDR2 FYNNEI, per germline. The V end was cut by 10 bases, the J end by 5 bases, with 11 bases between. The CDR3 extends over 11 amino acids.

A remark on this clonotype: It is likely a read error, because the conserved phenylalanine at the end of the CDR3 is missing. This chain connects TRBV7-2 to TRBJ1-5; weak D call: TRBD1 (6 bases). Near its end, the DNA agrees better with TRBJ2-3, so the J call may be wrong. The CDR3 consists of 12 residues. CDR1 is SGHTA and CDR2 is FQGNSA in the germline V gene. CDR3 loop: CASSLSVRGQYY. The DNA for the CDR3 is TGTGCCAGCAGCTTAAGCGTCAGGGGGCAGTATTAT.

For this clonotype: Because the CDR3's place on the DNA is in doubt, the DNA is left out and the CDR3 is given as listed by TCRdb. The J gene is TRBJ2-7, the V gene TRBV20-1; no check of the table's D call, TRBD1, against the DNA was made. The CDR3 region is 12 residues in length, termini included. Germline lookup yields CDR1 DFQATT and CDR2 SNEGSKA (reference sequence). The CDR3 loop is CSAVGQGARDYF.

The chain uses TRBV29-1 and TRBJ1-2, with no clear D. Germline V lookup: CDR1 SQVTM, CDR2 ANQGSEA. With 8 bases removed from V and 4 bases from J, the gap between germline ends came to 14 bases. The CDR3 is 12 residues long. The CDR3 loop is CSSETGFYGYTF. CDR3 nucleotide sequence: TGCAGCAGTGAAACCGGCTTCTATGGCTACACCTTC.

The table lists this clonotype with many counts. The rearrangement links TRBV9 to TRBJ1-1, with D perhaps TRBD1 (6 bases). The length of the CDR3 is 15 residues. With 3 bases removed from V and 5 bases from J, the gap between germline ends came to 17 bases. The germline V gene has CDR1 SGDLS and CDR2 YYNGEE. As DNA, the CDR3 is TGTGCCAGCAGCGCTCGGGACACAACTGGGACTGAAGCTTTCTTT. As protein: CASSARDTTGTEAFF.

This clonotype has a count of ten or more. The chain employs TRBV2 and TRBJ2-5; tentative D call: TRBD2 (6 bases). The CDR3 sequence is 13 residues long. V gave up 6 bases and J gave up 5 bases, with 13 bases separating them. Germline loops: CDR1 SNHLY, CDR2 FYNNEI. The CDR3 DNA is TGTGCCAGCAGCCTAGCGAGTGGGGAGACCCAGTACTTC. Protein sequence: CASSLASGETQYF.

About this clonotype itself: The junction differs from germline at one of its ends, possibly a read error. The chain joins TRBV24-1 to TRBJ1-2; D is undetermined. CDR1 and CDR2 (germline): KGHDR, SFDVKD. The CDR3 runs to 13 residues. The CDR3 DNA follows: TGTGCCAGCAGTGATGTGGTGTTCTATGGCTACACCTTC. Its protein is CASSDVVFYGYTF.

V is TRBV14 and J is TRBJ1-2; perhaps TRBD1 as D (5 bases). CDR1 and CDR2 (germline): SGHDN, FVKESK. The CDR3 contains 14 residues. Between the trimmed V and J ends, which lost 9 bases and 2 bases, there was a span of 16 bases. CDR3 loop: CASRNPGRNYGYTF. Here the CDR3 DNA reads TGTGCCAGTAGGAACCCAGGGAGAAACTATGGCTACACCTTC. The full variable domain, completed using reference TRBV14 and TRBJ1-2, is EAGVTQFPSHSVIEKGQTVTLRCDPISGHDNLYWYRRVMGKEIKFLLHFVKESKQDESGMPNNRFLAERTGGTYSTLKVQPAELEDSGVYFCASRNPGRNYGYTFGSGTRLTVV.

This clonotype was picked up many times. CDR3: CASSSPLSPQETQYF. Written as DNA, the CDR3 is TGTGCCAGCAGCTCTCCCCTTTCCCCTCAGGAGACCCAGTACTTC. This chain connects TRBV9 to TRBJ2-5; D gene unclear. Germline CDR1 and CDR2: SGDLS and YYNGEE. The length of the CDR3 is 15 residues. V gave up 4 bases and J gave up 5 bases, with 18 bases separating them.

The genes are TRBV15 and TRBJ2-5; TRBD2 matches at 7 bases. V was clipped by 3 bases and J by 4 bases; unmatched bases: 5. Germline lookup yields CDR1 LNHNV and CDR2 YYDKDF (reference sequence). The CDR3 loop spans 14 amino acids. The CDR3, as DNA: TGTGCCACCAGCAGCGGGGGGTGGGCAGAGACCCAGTACTTC. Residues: CATSSGGWAETQYF. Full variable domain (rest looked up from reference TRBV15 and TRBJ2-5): DAMVIQNPRYQVTQFGKPVTLSCSQTLNHNVMYWYQQKSSQAPKLLFHYYDKDFNNEADTPDNFQSRRPNTSFCFLDIRSPGLGDTAMYLCATSSGGWAETQYFGPGTRLLVL.

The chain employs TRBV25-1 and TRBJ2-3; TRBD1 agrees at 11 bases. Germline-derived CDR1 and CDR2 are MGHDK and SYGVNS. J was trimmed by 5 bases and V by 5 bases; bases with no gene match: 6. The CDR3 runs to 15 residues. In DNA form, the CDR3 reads TGTGCCAGCAGTCCTCCGGGACAGGGGGTAGATACGCAGTATTTT. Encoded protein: CASSPPGQGVDTQYF. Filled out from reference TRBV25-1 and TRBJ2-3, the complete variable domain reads EADIYQTPRYLVIGTGKKITLECSQTMGHDKMYWYQQDPGMELHLIHYSYGVNSTEKGDLSSESTVSRIRTEHFPLTLESARPSHTSQYLCASSPPGQGVDTQYFGPGTRLTVL.

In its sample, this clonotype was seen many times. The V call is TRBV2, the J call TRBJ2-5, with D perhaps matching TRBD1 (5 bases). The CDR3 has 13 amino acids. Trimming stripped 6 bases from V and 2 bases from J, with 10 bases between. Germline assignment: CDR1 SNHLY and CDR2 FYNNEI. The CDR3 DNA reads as TGTGCCAGCAGGCACGACAGTCAAGAGACCCAGTACTTC. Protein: CASRHDSQETQYF.

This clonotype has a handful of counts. In DNA form, the CDR3 reads TGTGCCACCAGTGACCCCGGGACCGAGGGGCCTAATCAGCCCCAGCATTTT. Encoded protein: CATSDPGTEGPNQPQHF. J is TRBJ1-5 and V is TRBV24-1, with D tentatively TRBD1 (5 bases). In germline, CDR1 is KGHDR, CDR2 SFDVKD. Trimming removed 4 bases at V and 4 bases at J, with 19 bases between. The CDR3 length is 17 residues.

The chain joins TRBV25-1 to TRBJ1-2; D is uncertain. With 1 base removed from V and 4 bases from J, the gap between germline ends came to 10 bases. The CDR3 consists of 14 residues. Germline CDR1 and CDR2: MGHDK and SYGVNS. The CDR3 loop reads CASSEFRVGYGYTF. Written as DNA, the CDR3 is TGTGCCAGCAGTGAATTTCGGGTAGGCTATGGCTACACCTTC.

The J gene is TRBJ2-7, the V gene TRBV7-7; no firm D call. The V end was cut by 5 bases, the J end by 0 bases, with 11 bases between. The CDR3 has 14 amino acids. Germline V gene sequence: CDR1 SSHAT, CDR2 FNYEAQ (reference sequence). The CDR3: CASSLSLGSYEQYF. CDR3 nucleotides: TGTGCCAGCAGCCTTAGCTTGGGCTCCTACGAGCAGTACTTC.

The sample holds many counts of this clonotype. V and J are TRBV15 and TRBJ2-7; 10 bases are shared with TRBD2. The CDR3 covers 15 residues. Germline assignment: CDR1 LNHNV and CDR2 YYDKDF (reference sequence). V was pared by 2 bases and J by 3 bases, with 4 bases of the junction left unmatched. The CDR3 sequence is CATSRRTSGNYEQYF. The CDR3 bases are TGTGCCACCAGCAGACGGACTAGCGGAAACTACGAGCAGTACTTC.

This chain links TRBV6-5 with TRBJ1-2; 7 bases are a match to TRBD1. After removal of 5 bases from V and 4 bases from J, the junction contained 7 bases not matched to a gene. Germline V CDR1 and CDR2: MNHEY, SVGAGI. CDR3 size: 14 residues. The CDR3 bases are TGTGCCAGCAGTAACCGGGACAGCATCTATGGCTACACCTTC. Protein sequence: CASSNRDSIYGYTF.

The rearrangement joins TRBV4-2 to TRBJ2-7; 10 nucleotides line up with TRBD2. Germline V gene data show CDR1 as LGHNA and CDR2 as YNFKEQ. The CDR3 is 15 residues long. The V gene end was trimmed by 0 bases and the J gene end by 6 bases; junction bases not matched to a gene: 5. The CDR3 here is CASSQDVAGGGEQYF. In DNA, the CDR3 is TGTGCCAGCAGCCAAGACGTAGCGGGAGGAGGCGAGCAGTACTTC.

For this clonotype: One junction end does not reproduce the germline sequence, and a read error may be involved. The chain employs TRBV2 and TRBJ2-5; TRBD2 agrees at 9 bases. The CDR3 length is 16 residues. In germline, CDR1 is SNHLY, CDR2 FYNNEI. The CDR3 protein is CAISEGPASGTETQYF. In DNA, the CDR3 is TGTGCCATCAGTGAAGGGCCGGCTAGCGGGACGGAGACCCAGTACTTC. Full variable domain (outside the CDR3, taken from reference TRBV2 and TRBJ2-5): EPEVTQTPSHQVTQMGQEVILRCVPISNHLYFYWYRQILGQKVEFLVSFYNNEISEKSEIFDDQFSVERPDGSNFTLKIRSTKLEDSAMYFCAISEGPASGTETQYFGPGTRLLVL.

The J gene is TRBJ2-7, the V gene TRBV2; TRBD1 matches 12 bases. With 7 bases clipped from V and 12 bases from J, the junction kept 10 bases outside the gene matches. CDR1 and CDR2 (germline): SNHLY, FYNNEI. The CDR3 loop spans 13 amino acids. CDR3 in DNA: TGTGCCAGCATCACGGGACAGGGGGCCCCTGGGTACTTC. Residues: CASITGQGAPGYF.

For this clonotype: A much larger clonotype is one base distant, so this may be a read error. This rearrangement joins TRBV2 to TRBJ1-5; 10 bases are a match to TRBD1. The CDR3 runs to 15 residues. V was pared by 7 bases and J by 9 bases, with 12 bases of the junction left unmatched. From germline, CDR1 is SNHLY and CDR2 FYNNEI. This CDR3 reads CASTRGQGISAPQHF. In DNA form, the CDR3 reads TGTGCCAGCACCCGGGGACAGGGGATATCAGCGCCCCAGCATTTT.

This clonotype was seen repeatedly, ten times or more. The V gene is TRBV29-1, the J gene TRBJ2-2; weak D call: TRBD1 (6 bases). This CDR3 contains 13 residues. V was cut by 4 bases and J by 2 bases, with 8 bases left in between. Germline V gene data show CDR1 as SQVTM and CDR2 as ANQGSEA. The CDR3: CSVVGTNTGELFF. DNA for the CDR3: TGCAGCGTTGTGGGGACAAACACCGGGGAGCTGTTTTTT.

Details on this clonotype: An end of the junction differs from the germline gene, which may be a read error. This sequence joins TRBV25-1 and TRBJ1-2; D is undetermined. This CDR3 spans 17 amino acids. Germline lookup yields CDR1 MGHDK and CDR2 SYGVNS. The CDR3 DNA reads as TGTGCCAGCAGCCCTGATCGTGGATCTTTCCCTAACTATGGCCACACCTTC. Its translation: CASSPDRGSFPNYGHTF.

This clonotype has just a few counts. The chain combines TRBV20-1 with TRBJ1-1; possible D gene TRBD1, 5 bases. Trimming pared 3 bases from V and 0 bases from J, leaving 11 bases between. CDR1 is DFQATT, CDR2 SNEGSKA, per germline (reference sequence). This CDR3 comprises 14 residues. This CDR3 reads CSASSGRMNTEAFF. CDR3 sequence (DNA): TGCAGTGCTAGCTCGGGACGGATGAACACTGAAGCTTTCTTT.

CDR3 loop: CASSPPGQGYTEAFF. The CDR3 DNA reads TGTGCCAGCAGCCCGCCCGGGCAGGGGTACACTGAAGCTTTCTTT. The chain carries TRBV7-9 and TRBJ1-1, with a possible D match to TRBD1 (6 bases). CDR1 is SEHNR, CDR2 FQNEAQ, per germline (reference sequence). This CDR3 is 15 amino acids long. V shed 5 bases and J shed 3 bases, with 16 bases lying between them.

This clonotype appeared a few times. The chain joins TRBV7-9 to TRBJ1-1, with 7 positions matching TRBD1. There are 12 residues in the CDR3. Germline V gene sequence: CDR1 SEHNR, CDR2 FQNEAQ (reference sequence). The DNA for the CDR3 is TGTGACATACAGGGGATTGACACTGAAGCTTTCTTT. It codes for CDIQGIDTEAFF. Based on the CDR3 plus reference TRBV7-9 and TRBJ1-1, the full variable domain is DTGVSQNPRHKITKRGQNVTFRCDPISEHNRLYWYRQTLGQGPEFLTYFQNEAQLEKSRLLSDRFSAERPKGSFSTLEIQRTEQGDSAMYLCDIQGIDTEAFFGQGTRLTVV.

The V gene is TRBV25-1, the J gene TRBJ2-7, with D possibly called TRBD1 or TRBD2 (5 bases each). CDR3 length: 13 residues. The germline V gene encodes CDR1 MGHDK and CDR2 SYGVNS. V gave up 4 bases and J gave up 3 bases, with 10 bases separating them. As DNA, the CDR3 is TGTGCCAGCAGTGCTGGGGGTTACTACGAGCAGTACTTC. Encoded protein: CASSAGGYYEQYF.

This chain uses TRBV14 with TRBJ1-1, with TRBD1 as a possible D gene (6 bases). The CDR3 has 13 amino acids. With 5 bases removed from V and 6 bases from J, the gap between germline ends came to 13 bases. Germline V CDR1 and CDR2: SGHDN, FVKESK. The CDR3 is CASSTLGGSEAFF. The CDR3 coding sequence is TGTGCCAGCAGCACGCTGGGGGGCTCTGAAGCTTTCTTT.

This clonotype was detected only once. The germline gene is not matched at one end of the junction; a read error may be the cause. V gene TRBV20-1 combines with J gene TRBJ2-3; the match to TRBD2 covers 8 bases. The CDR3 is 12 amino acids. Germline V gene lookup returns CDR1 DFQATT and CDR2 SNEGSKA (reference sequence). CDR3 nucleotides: TGCAGTACTAGCGGAAGCACAGATACGCAGTATTTT. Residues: CSTSGSTDTQYF.

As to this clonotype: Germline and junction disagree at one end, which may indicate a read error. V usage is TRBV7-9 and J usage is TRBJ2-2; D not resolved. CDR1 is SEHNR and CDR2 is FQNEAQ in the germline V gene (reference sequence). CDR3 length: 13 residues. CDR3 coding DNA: TGTGTCAGCTTAAACGCGAACACCGGGGAGCTGTTTTTT. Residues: CVSLNANTGELFF.

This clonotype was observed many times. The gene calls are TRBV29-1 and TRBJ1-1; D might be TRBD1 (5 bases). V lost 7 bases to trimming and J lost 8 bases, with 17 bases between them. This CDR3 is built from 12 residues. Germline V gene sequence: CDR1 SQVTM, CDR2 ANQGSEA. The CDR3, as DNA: TGCAGCGCTGGGACCCCCCTCGGAGAAGCTTTCTTT. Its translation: CSAGTPLGEAFF.